This TCR beta chain appears in the sequencing data of a study of T cells in Graves' hyperthyroidism and ophthalmopathy. At least ten counts were recorded for this clonotype. Lactation, pregnancy, other autoimmune disease or uncontrolled infection excluded patients. Researchers amplified the TCR beta CDR3 regions from RNA transcripts. The HTBI primer set was used in a first-round RT-PCR of the TCR CDR3. TCRdb re-called the multiplex PCR reads with MiXCR, one entry per CDR3 protein. The profile shows around 600,000 distinct CDR3 sequences, about 15% of them singletons. The sample taken for sequencing was blood. This TCR was sampled from a woman aged 45-60 years with Graves' ophthalmopathy.

CDR3 nucleotide sequence: TGTGCCACCAGCAGATCTCGGAGAGGGGCTTACGAGCAGTACTTC. This codes for CATSRSRRGAYEQYF. The V gene is TRBV15, the J gene TRBJ2-7; D tentatively fits TRBD1 or TRBD2 (5 bases each). Germline CDR1 reads LNHNV; CDR2 reads YYDKDF (reference sequence). Trimming cost V 2 bases and J 4 bases, with 15 bases left between them. CDR3 length equals 15 residues.